This entry lists 4 T cell receptor beta chains sequenced from one sample in a study of neoadjuvant anti-PD-1 for oral cavity cancer. As to time point: after neoadjuvant nivolumab, at surgical resection. Only in-frame clones appear in the TCRdb table, and some are missing; sequencing was by immunoSEQ multiplex PCR. The sample shows about 23,000 clones, about 27% of them seen only once. The specimen was tumor tissue, collected after nivolumab (anti-PD-1) treatment. These receptors were obtained from a person aged 40 to 85 with oral cavity squamous cell carcinoma.

This clone was found once. The rearrangement uses TRBV9 and TRBJ2-3; D not resolved. V was cut by 4 bases and J by 2 bases, with 17 bases left in between. Germline values: CDR1 SGDLS, CDR2 YYNGEE. The CDR3 loop spans 16 amino acids. In DNA, the CDR3 is TGTGCCAGCAGCCCCCCCGACGGAACCTTCACAGATACGCAGTATTTT. It codes for CASSPPDGTFTDTQYF.

J is TRBJ2-7 and V is TRBV9; 7 bases agree with TRBD1. V trimming: 2 bases; J trimming: 4 bases; junction bases outside the gene matches: 12. This CDR3 has 16 residues. Per germline, CDR1 SGDLS and CDR2 YYNGEE. CDR3 residues: CASSVTGTGEFYEQYF. The CDR3 coding sequence is TGTGCCAGCAGCGTGACAGGGACCGGGGAATTTTACGAGCAGTACTTC.

CDR3 sequence (DNA): TGTGCCAGCAGCCCAGCGGGGAGCCTCACAGATACGCAGTATTTT. It encodes CASSPAGSLTDTQYF. The chain employs TRBV11-3 and TRBJ2-3, with TRBD2 identical over 7 bases. V shed 5 bases and J 2 bases; nucleotides not matched to a gene: 7. The germline V gene encodes CDR1 SGHNT and CDR2 YENEEA. The CDR3 runs to 15 residues. Variable domain in full (rest from reference TRBV11-3 and TRBJ2-3): EAGVVQSPRYKIIEKKQPVAFWCNPISGHNTLYWYLQNLGQGPELLIRYENEEAVDDSQLPKDRFSAERLKGVDSTLKIQPAELGDSAVYLCASSPAGSLTDTQYFGPGTRLTVL.

In this sample, this clone is medium-sized. The rearrangement joins TRBV18 to TRBJ1-1; tentative D call: TRBD1 (5 bases). The CDR3 sequence is 14 residues long. V was shortened by 3 bases and J by 4 bases, with 12 bases between the two germline ends. Germline loops: CDR1 KGHSH, CDR2 LQKENI. The CDR3 spells CASSPPGLGTEAFF. CDR3 coding DNA: TGTGCCAGCTCACCTCCAGGGCTGGGCACTGAAGCTTTCTTT.